This entry lists 18 T cell receptor beta chains sequenced from one sample in a study of regulatory T cells in long-lasting Graves disease (dated by TCRdb to the early 2020s). Sample time point, as interpreted from the label and publication: newly diagnosed GD, antithyroid drugs for less than 3 months. For both TCR sequencing and RNA sequencing, RNA was extracted from PBMCs using TRIzol. Libraries were prepared through multiplex PCR. Sequencing used an Illumina HiSeq 4000. To build TCR beta libraries, CDR3 regions were amplified by Arm-PCR using iRepertoire HTBI primers. TCRdb cleaned the public reads at Q25 with fastp, built clones with MiXCR and kept in-frame beta chains. Every distinct CDR3 protein forms one entry, paired with its most common genes and DNA. The sample table holds about half a million distinct CDR3 sequences, of which about 12% were seen once. Roughly 8.9% of the sample is taken by the ten largest.

The same sample was also studied in work on T cells in Graves' hyperthyroidism and ophthalmopathy.

The sequences come from peripheral blood mononuclear cells (PBMCs), collected at new diagnosis, from a patient treated with antithyroid drugs. These receptors all come from a woman in her thirties with Graves disease. Donor details come from another sample of the same person, matched by shared clones.

This clonotype was counted ten times or more. The chain is built from TRBV3-1 and TRBJ2-1; TRBD1 aligns across 8 bases. CDR3 length equals 17 residues. CDR1 is LGHDT and CDR2 is YNNKEL in the germline V gene (reference sequence). V was clipped by 3 bases and J by 3 bases; unmatched bases: 10. The CDR3, as DNA: TGTGCCAGCAGCCACTTAGGCGGGACAGGAGACTACAATGAGCAGTTCTTC. It codes for CASSHLGGTGDYNEQFF.

In this sample, this clonotype turned up many times. The genes are TRBV6-2 or TRBV6-3 and TRBJ1-1; possible D gene TRBD1, 5 bases. The CDR3 sequence is 13 residues long. Trimming shortened V by 5 bases and J by 12 bases, and 19 bases separated the two germline ends. Per germline, CDR1 MNHEY and CDR2 SVGEGT. The CDR3 coding sequence is TGTGCCAGCAGTGAGCAGGGCGATGGGGGGTCTTTCTTT. As protein: CASSEQGDGGSFF.

The gene calls are TRBV11-1 and TRBJ1-1; D unclear. Deletions cut 5 bases from V and 8 bases from J, with 21 bases between. Germline assignment: CDR1 SGHAT and CDR2 FQDESV (reference sequence). This CDR3 has 15 residues. The CDR3 nucleotides are TGTGCCAGCAGCCCAGGACCCACAGTTCTAAGGGAAGCTTTCTTT. It specifies CASSPGPTVLREAFF.

This clonotype was picked up many times. This chain connects TRBV6-1 to TRBJ2-6; tentatively, D is TRBD1 (5 bases). This CDR3 spans 14 amino acids. Looked up from germline, CDR1 is MNHNS and CDR2 is SASEGT. The germline V and J ends were trimmed by 6 bases and 4 bases, with 10 bases remaining between them. CDR3 residues: CASRAGPGANVLTF. The DNA for the CDR3 is TGTGCCAGCAGAGCAGGGCCCGGGGCCAACGTCCTGACTTTC.

Of note for this clonotype: This may stem from a read error, because a much larger clone lies one nucleotide away. The V gene is TRBV10-3, the J gene TRBJ2-5; 9 bases map to TRBD2. V lost 5 bases to trimming and J lost 7 bases; unmatched junction nucleotides: 5. Looked up from germline, CDR1 is ENHRY and CDR2 is SYGVKD. The CDR3 totals 13 residues. The CDR3 reads CAISFSGSVTQYF. The CDR3 DNA reads as TGTGCCATCAGTTTTAGCGGGAGTGTGACCCAGTACTTC.

This chain links TRBV30 with TRBJ2-2, with TRBD1 identical over 7 bases. The junction had 11 bases not matched to a gene; V was cut back by 4 bases and J by 6 bases. Germline CDR1 reads GTSNPN; CDR2 reads SVGIG (reference sequence). This CDR3 comprises 15 residues. In DNA form, the CDR3 reads TGTGCCTGGACCTACCCAGGGGGAGCGGCCGGGGAGCTGTTTTTT. Translating it yields CAWTYPGGAAGELFF.

This clonotype was counted at least ten times. The chain uses TRBV18 and TRBJ1-1; 7 bases align to TRBD1. Trimming cost V 6 bases and J 2 bases; bases outside gene matches: 9. The germline V gene encodes CDR1 KGHSH and CDR2 LQKENI. This CDR3 has 15 residues. CDR3 DNA sequence: TGTGCCAGCTCCCCAAAGACAGGGCGAAACACTGAAGCTTTCTTT. Translation: CASSPKTGRNTEAFF.

This clonotype was picked up many times. This sequence joins TRBV27 and TRBJ2-5; 7 bases fit TRBD2. CDR1 and CDR2 (germline): MNHEY, SMNVEV (reference sequence). The V and J ends lost 5 bases and 2 bases, in that order; junction bases with no gene match: 14. The CDR3 is 17 amino acids. CDR3 bases: TGTGCCAGCAGTCCCCGTGCTCGCTTCGGGAGGCAAGAGACCCAGTACTTC. Translated, it gives CASSPRARFGRQETQYF.

This clonotype was seen at least ten times. The J gene is TRBJ1-5, the V gene TRBV27; no firm D call. The CDR3 has 15 amino acids. Trimming removed 7 bases from V and 2 bases from J, with 15 bases in between. Germline CDR1 reads MNHEY; CDR2 reads SMNVEV (reference sequence). The CDR3 spells CASTPRGHGNQPQHF. The CDR3 region has the DNA TGTGCCAGCACCCCGCGGGGTCACGGCAATCAGCCCCAGCATTTT.

At least ten counts were recorded for this clonotype. The genes are TRBV19 and TRBJ1-5; D gene ambiguous. The CDR3 is made up of 13 amino acids. Germline V CDR1 and CDR2: LNHDA, SQIVND (reference sequence). With 7 bases removed from V and 4 bases from J, the gap between germline ends came to 11 bases. CDR3 sequence reads: CASNRQPNQPQHF. As DNA, the CDR3 is TGTGCCAGTAATCGACAACCGAATCAGCCCCAGCATTTT.

There are many counts of this clonotype. This chain links TRBV7-9 with TRBJ2-1; 13 bases agree with TRBD2. The CDR3 loop spans 15 amino acids. CDR1 is SEHNR and CDR2 is FQNEAQ in the germline V gene (reference sequence). V was pared by 2 bases and J by 9 bases, with 4 bases of the junction left unmatched. Written as DNA, the CDR3 is TGTGCCAGCAGCTTAAGGACTAGCGGGAGTTTTGAGCAGTTCTTC. Protein sequence: CASSLRTSGSFEQFF.

The chain uses TRBV4-3 and TRBJ2-7; D unclear. This CDR3 spans 13 amino acids. From germline, CDR1 is LGHNA and CDR2 YSLEER. Deletions cut 4 bases from V and 0 bases from J, with 7 bases between. The CDR3 DNA sequence: TGCGCCAGCAGCCTGTTCCGCTCCTACGAGCAGTACTTC. This encodes CASSLFRSYEQYF.

CDR3: CASSSWTSGSETQYF. In nucleotides, the CDR3 is TGTGCCAGCAGCTCCTGGACTAGCGGGAGTGAGACCCAGTACTTC. V usage is TRBV11-2 and J usage is TRBJ2-5; 13 bases match TRBD2. Germline V gene lookup returns CDR1 SGHAT and CDR2 FQNNGV. The CDR3 spans 15 residues. Losses at the gene ends were 4 bases for V and 5 bases for J; bases not matched to a gene: 4.

This rearrangement joins TRBV10-1 to TRBJ2-3; 9 bases are shared with TRBD2. This CDR3 region has 15 residues. The junction had 5 bases not matched to a gene; V was cut back by 5 bases and J by 2 bases. The V gene's germline CDR1 is WNHNN and CDR2 SYGVQD (reference sequence). CDR3 in amino acids: CASSPGTSFTDTQYF. As DNA, the CDR3 is TGCGCCAGCAGTCCCGGGACTAGCTTCACAGATACGCAGTATTTT.

This clonotype was detected a few times. The J gene is TRBJ1-3, the V gene TRBV30; D call uncertain. V was cut by 2 bases and J by 3 bases, with 5 bases left in between. This CDR3 comprises 12 residues. The germline V gene encodes CDR1 GTSNPN and CDR2 SVGIG (reference sequence). The CDR3 here is CAWSSLGNTIYF. In nucleotides, the CDR3 is TGTGCCTGGAGTAGTCTTGGAAACACCATATATTTT.

This clonotype was detected many times. This chain connects TRBV5-1 to TRBJ1-1; the D gene is possibly TRBD1 (5 bases). Germline values: CDR1 SGHRS, CDR2 YFSETQ. V was pared by 4 bases and J by 1 base, with 14 bases between. This CDR3 region has 15 residues. CDR3 amino acids: CASSLTGTKNTEAFF. DNA of the CDR3: TGCGCCAGCAGCCTCACCGGGACCAAGAACACTGAAGCTTTCTTT.

Many counts were recorded for this clonotype. This chain links TRBV6-5 with TRBJ2-7; D is tentatively TRBD1 or TRBD2 (5 bases each). There are 16 residues in the CDR3. The germline V gene encodes CDR1 MNHEY and CDR2 SVGAGI. V dropped 2 bases and J dropped 9 bases, with 23 bases sitting between them. In DNA form, the CDR3 reads TGTGCCAGCAGTTACGTGGTCAGGGACCTGCGCTATGCGCAGTACTTC. The encoded protein is CASSYVVRDLRYAQYF.

This clonotype has ten or more counts. V and J are TRBV10-2 and TRBJ1-1; a possible D gene is TRBD1 (6 bases). Germline loops: CDR1 WSHSY, CDR2 SAAADI. CDR3 size: 13 residues. The ends were cut back, 8 bases at V and 0 bases at J, with 10 bases in the middle. This CDR3 is CASGTTLNTEAFF. The CDR3, as DNA: TGCGCCAGCGGGACAACCCTGAACACTGAAGCTTTCTTT.